The subject of this entry is one T cell receptor (beta chain). Its antigen remains unidentified. The record originates from a study of blood T cells in healthy people across ages. Study-wide results and limits: The study lacked donor CMV status, which possibly confounded expanded clonotype changes. Whereas aged donors had fewer naive CD4+ cells, long-lived donors had more of them and higher diversity.

CDR3 length: 16 residues. The trim removed 6 bases at V and 0 bases at J, leaving 11 bases unmatched. Germline CDR1 SGHVS, CDR2 FQNEAQ. For the second PCR, which ran for roughly 7 to 11 cycles, a sample-barcoded 5' primer and a J-beta primer mix were used. Every cDNA molecule carried a tag from a template-switch adaptor bearing 12 random nucleotides. TCRdb used MiXCR to reprocess the 5' RACE reads, holding one entry per CDR3 protein. In the table there are about 640,000 distinct CDR3 sequences, about 53% of which are singletons. The sequencing input was blood. The J gene is TRBJ2-7, the V gene TRBV7-8; 7 bases fit TRBD1. The receptor comes from a man aged 55 to 69 in good health. DNA of the CDR3: TGTGCCAGCAGACCGAACTACAGGGGCCGCTCCTACGAGCAGTACTTC. This encodes CASRPNYRGRSYEQYF.